These 24 T cell receptor beta chains share one sample of origin, sequenced in a study of T cell repertoires in cytomegalovirus infection. Via MiXCR, TCRdb re-called the reads, giving one row per CDR3 protein. The sample lists roughly 230,000 distinct CDR3 sequences, 12% occurring once. The source material was PBMCs. All receptors derive from a human donor in good health (CMV status not recorded). Some clones in this sample may be carry-over from other donors' samples.

This clonotype appeared a few times. The chain uses TRBV7-9 and TRBJ2-7, with 12 bases that match TRBD1. CDR1 is SEHNR and CDR2 is FQNEAQ in the germline V gene (reference sequence). This CDR3 is built from 14 residues. The V segment lost 7 bases and the J segment 6 bases; nucleotides outside the gene matches: 7. CDR3 nucleotides: TGTGCCAGCACCAATGGGACAGGGGGCGTCGAGCAGTACTTC. Encoded protein: CASTNGTGGVEQYF.

The V and J genes are TRBV29-1 and TRBJ2-7, with TRBD1 identical over 10 bases. There are 14 residues in the CDR3. Germline V gene data show CDR1 as SQVTM and CDR2 as ANQGSEA. V shed 1 base and J 4 bases; nucleotides not matched to a gene: 4. For the CDR3, the DNA is TGCAGCGTTGAAGCCCGGGACAGGGGTTACGAGCAGTACTTC. Its protein product is CSVEARDRGYEQYF.

At least ten counts were recorded for this clonotype. The V and J genes are TRBV7-2 and TRBJ2-5; 7 nucleotides line up with TRBD2. This CDR3 spans 17 amino acids. Germline-derived CDR1 and CDR2 are SGHTA and FQGNSA. J lost 1 base, V lost 1 base, and 9 bases had no gene match. The CDR3 loop is CASSLVGGGSLQETQYF. CDR3 nucleotides: TGTGCCAGCAGCTTAGTGGGGGGAGGGTCCCTCCAAGAGACCCAGTACTTC.

At least ten counts were recorded for this clonotype. The CDR3 protein is CASSLATGAEQYF. CDR3 in DNA: TGTGCCAGCAGCTTAGCAACAGGGGCCGAGCAGTACTTC. The chain has TRBV7-2 and TRBJ2-7; 7 bases match TRBD1. CDR1 and CDR2 (germline): SGHTA, FQGNSA. This CDR3 has 13 residues. The ends lost 0 bases at V and 6 bases at J; junction bases unmatched: 2. Combining the CDR3 with reference TRBV7-2 and TRBJ2-7 gives the whole variable domain GAGVSQSPSNKVTEKGKDVELRCDPISGHTALYWYRQSLGQGLEFLIYFQGNSAPDKSGLPSDRFSAERTGGSVSTLTIQRTQQEDSAVYLCASSLATGAEQYFGPGTRLTVT.

In its sample, this clonotype was seen many times. The rearrangement uses TRBV7-2 and TRBJ2-7, with 12 bases matching TRBD1. There are 16 residues in the CDR3. V was clipped by 1 base and J by 5 bases; unmatched bases: 6. Germline CDR1 is SGHTA and CDR2 is FQGNSA. The DNA of the CDR3 is TGTGCCAGCAGCTTAGGGGACAGGGGGCGATCCCACGAGCAGTACTTC. It codes for CASSLGDRGRSHEQYF.

The V and J genes are TRBV28 and TRBJ1-1; no definite D call. The CDR3 consists of 11 residues. Germline CDR1 reads MDHEN; CDR2 reads SYDVKM. Trimming cost V 5 bases and J 7 bases, with 8 bases left between them. In DNA, the CDR3 is TGTGCCAGCAGTCTCCAATTTGAAGCTTTCTTT. This codes for CASSLQFEAFF.

The chain has TRBV20-1 and TRBJ2-3; D is unclear. The CDR3 contains 14 residues. The germline CDR1 and CDR2 sequences are DFQATT and SNEGSKA (reference sequence). Trimming took off 6 bases at V and 6 bases at J, with 19 bases between the two ends. The CDR3 region is CSATSTMGLDTQYF. The CDR3 DNA is TGCAGTGCCACCAGCACCATGGGTTTGGATACGCAGTATTTT.

This clonotype has at least ten counts. This rearrangement joins TRBV29-1 to TRBJ2-2, with D hard to call. This CDR3 is built from 12 residues. V was shortened by 4 bases and J by 8 bases, with 11 bases between the two germline ends. Germline CDR1 and CDR2: SQVTM and ANQGSEA. In DNA, the CDR3 is TGCAGCGTTGGGTTAGGGCCTGGGGAGCTGTTTTTT. Its translation is CSVGLGPGELFF.

This clonotype was detected ten times or more. V and J are TRBV10-3 and TRBJ2-3, with 8 nucleotides matching TRBD2. The CDR3 is 15 residues long. Germline V gene sequence: CDR1 ENHRY, CDR2 SYGVKD. The J segment lost 2 bases and the V segment lost 6 bases, leaving 7 bases of the junction unmatched. The CDR3 DNA reads as TGTGCCATCAGGAGGGGCGGGGGGACCACAGATACGCAGTATTTT. Encoded protein: CAIRRGGGTTDTQYF.

This clonotype has at least ten counts. The chain uses TRBV19 and TRBJ2-2, with D perhaps TRBD2 (6 bases). Deletions cut 4 bases from V and 0 bases from J, with 9 bases between. The CDR3 is made up of 15 amino acids. Germline CDR1 reads LNHDA; CDR2 reads SQIVND (reference sequence). The DNA of the CDR3 is TGTGCCAGTAGTAGGGACTCTGCGAACACCGGGGAGCTGTTTTTT. Translated, it gives CASSRDSANTGELFF. The variable domain in full, with the rest retrieved from reference TRBV19 and TRBJ2-2, is DGGITQSPKYLFRKEGQNVTLSCEQNLNHDAMYWYRQDPGQGLRLIYYSQIVNDFQKGDIAEGYSVSREKKESFPLTVTSAQKNPTAFYLCASSRDSANTGELFFGEGSRLTVL.

This clonotype was found a few times. The chain employs TRBV5-1 and TRBJ2-1, with TRBD1 as a possible D gene (6 bases). CDR1 is SGHRS, CDR2 YFSETQ, per germline. V was trimmed by 0 bases and J by 8 bases, leaving 12 bases between them. The CDR3 loop spans 14 amino acids. For the CDR3, the DNA is TGCGCCAGCAGCTTGGAGGGGGTCAGTGATGAGCAGTTCTTC. This translates into CASSLEGVSDEQFF.

This chain uses TRBV11-2 with TRBJ2-2; 8 nucleotides match TRBD1. Looked up from germline, CDR1 is SGHAT and CDR2 is FQNNGV. This CDR3 is built from 16 residues. The V and J ends lost 1 base and 6 bases, in that order; junction bases with no gene match: 7. The CDR3: CASSLAASGGPGELFF. In DNA, the CDR3 is TGTGCCAGCAGCTTAGCGGCGTCAGGGGGCCCCGGGGAGCTGTTTTTT. Together with reference TRBV11-2 and TRBJ2-2, the CDR3 gives the full variable domain: EAGVAQSPRYKIIEKRQSVAFWCNPISGHATLYWYQQILGQGPKLLIQFQNNGVVDDSQLPKDRFSAERLKGVDSTLKIQPAKLEDSAVYLCASSLAASGGPGELFFGEGSRLTVL.

The chain recombines TRBV6-2 or TRBV6-3 with TRBJ2-3; 8 positions match TRBD1. The CDR3 has 16 residues. The V gene's germline CDR1 is MNHEY and CDR2 SVGEGT. V was clipped by 5 bases and J by 4 bases; unmatched bases: 11. CDR3 nucleotide sequence: TGTGCCAGCAGTCTCGATTCAGGGGGCATCGCAGATACGCAGTATTTT. Encoded protein: CASSLDSGGIADTQYF.

The chain employs TRBV2 and TRBJ2-3; the D gene is possibly TRBD1 (6 bases). The ends were cut back, 1 base at V and 1 base at J, with 12 bases in the middle. This CDR3 region has 16 residues. In germline, CDR1 is SNHLY, CDR2 FYNNEI. In DNA form, the CDR3 reads TGTGCCAGCAGTGAAGACTTACAGGGCGGCACAGATACGCAGTATTTT. Its translation is CASSEDLQGGTDTQYF.

There are a few counts of this clonotype. The chain is built from TRBV5-1 and TRBJ1-1; TRBD1 matches 9 bases. Trimming removed 2 bases from V and 0 bases from J; junction bases left unmatched: 8. Looked up from germline, CDR1 is SGHRS and CDR2 is YFSETQ. The CDR3 is made up of 17 amino acids. CDR3 sequence (DNA): TGCGCCAGCAGCTTCCTGCTGGGGACAGGGCTGAACACTGAAGCTTTCTTT. It codes for CASSFLLGTGLNTEAFF. Full variable domain (rest looked up from reference TRBV5-1 and TRBJ1-1): KAGVTQTPRYLIKTRGQQVTLSCSPISGHRSVSWYQQTPGQGLQFLFEYFSETQRNKGNFPGRFSGRQFSNSRSEMNVSTLELGDSALYLCASSFLLGTGLNTEAFFGQGTRLTVV.

The chain is built from TRBV28 and TRBJ2-7; 11 bases fit TRBD2. The CDR3 extends over 17 amino acids. Germline V gene sequence: CDR1 MDHEN, CDR2 SYDVKM. Germline trimming cut 2 bases from V and 0 bases from J; bases unmatched to any gene: 6. CDR3 DNA: TGTGCCAGCAGTTTACTGGGACTAGCGGATAACTCCTACGAGCAGTACTTC. Encoded protein: CASSLLGLADNSYEQYF.

This clonotype was counted a few times. V gene TRBV19 combines with J gene TRBJ1-2; the D gene is possibly TRBD1 (5 bases). The CDR3 sequence is 12 residues long. V was cut by 8 bases and J by 4 bases, with 11 bases left in between. CDR1 and CDR2 (germline): LNHDA, SQIVND (reference sequence). CDR3 protein: CASFGGVYGYTF. The CDR3 DNA follows: TGTGCCAGTTTCGGGGGTGTCTATGGCTACACCTTC.

The CDR3 DNA reads as TGTGCCAGCAGTTTTCGGGCGGGGGGTGGGGCAGATACGCAGTATTTT. Residues: CASSFRAGGGADTQYF. The chain combines TRBV12-3 or TRBV12-4 with TRBJ2-3, with 8 bases lining up with TRBD2. This CDR3 is built from 16 residues. The V and J ends lost 3 bases and 4 bases, in that order; junction bases with no gene match: 9.

In its sample, this clonotype was seen many times. This rearrangement joins TRBV28 to TRBJ2-3; 7 bases are shared with TRBD1. The CDR3 is 13 residues long. V dropped 8 bases and J dropped 3; count of bases not matched to a gene: 5. Looked up from germline, CDR1 is MDHEN and CDR2 is SYDVKM. The chain's CDR3 is CASETGSTDTQYF. CDR3 bases: TGTGCCAGCGAGACAGGGTCGACAGATACGCAGTATTTT.

The sample holds many counts of this clonotype. This chain uses TRBV7-2 with TRBJ2-4; 10 bases are a match to TRBD1. The junction had 8 bases not matched to a gene; V was cut back by 2 bases and J by 7 bases. The CDR3 is 16 amino acids. Germline assignment: CDR1 SGHTA and CDR2 FQGNSA. CDR3 DNA sequence: TGTGCCAGCAGCTTAACCCGGACAGGGGGAGGTAACATTCAGTACTTC. It encodes CASSLTRTGGGNIQYF.

This chain uses TRBV5-1 with TRBJ1-3, with D uncertain. The germline gives CDR1 SGHRS, CDR2 YFSETQ. The CDR3 covers 14 residues. The germline V and J ends were trimmed by 0 bases and 4 bases, with 8 bases remaining between them. CDR3 DNA: TGCGCCAGCAGCTTGGGGATCGAGGGAAACACCATATATTTT. This codes for CASSLGIEGNTIYF.

The chain links TRBV29-1 to TRBJ2-1; TRBD1 matches at 10 bases. Germline V lookup: CDR1 SQVTM, CDR2 ANQGSEA. This CDR3 region has 13 residues. The ends lost 5 bases at V and 3 bases at J; junction bases unmatched: 1. The CDR3 region has the DNA TGCAGCGTTTGGACAGGGGGCTACAATGAGCAGTTCTTC. It encodes CSVWTGGYNEQFF.

This clonotype has a handful of counts. This chain connects TRBV11-2 to TRBJ1-1; unclear D gene. Trimming removed 3 bases at V and 0 bases at J, with 5 bases between. The CDR3 runs 13 residues. Germline CDR1 is SGHAT and CDR2 is FQNNGV. The CDR3 DNA is TGTGCCAGCAGCTTGACAATGAACACTGAAGCTTTCTTT. Its translation is CASSLTMNTEAFF. Filled out from reference TRBV11-2 and TRBJ1-1, the complete variable domain reads EAGVAQSPRYKIIEKRQSVAFWCNPISGHATLYWYQQILGQGPKLLIQFQNNGVVDDSQLPKDRFSAERLKGVDSTLKIQPAKLEDSAVYLCASSLTMNTEAFFGQGTRLTVV.

This clonotype showed up many times. The CDR3 DNA reads as TGTGCCAGCAGCGCCCGGGAGAGAGAGCAGTTCTTC. Amino acid sequence: CASSAREREQFF. This chain uses TRBV7-6 with TRBJ2-1, with D possibly TRBD2 on 6 matching bases. The CDR3 covers 12 residues. With 5 bases removed from V and 10 bases from J, the gap between germline ends came to 12 bases. Per the germline V gene, CDR1 is SGHVS and CDR2 is FNYEAQ.